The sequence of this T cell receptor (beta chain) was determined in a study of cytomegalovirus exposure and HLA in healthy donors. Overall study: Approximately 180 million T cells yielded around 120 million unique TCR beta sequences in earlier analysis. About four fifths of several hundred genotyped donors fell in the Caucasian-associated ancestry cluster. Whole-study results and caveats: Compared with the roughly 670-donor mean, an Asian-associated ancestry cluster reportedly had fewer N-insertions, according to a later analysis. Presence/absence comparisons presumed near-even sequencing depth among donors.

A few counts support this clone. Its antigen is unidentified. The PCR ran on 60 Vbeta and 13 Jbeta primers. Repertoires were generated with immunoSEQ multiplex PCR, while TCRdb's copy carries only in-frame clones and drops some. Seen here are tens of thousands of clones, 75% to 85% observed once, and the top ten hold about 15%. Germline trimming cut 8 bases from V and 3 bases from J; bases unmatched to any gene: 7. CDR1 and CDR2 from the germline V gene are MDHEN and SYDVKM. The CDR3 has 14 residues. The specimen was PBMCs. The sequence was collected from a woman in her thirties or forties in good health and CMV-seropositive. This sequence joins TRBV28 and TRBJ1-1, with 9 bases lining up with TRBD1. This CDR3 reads CASLGTGPDTEAFF. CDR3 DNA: TGTGCCAGCCTCGGGACAGGGCCGGACACTGAAGCTTTCTTT.